This T cell receptor (beta chain) derives from a study of blood T cell repertoires in COVID-19. Study-wide background: The United States, Italy and Spain provided the acute and convalescent COVID-19 samples. T cells, B-cell-depleted T cells, or PBMCs provided the cDNA or gDNA that served as material.

From germline, CDR1 is LNHDA and CDR2 SQIVND (reference sequence). CDR3 length equals 15 residues. Losses at the gene ends were 6 bases for V and 1 base for J; bases not matched to a gene: 9. As originally analysed: Nucleated cell number was recorded as an estimate derived from reference gene primer amplification. Produced via immunoSEQ multiplex PCR; TCRdb's table is partial and in-frame only. V, J and clone size are taken as reported in that table, and D and trimming were inferred from the DNA itself. The sample consists of about 12,000 clones, roughly four fifths of them appearing once. The clonotype originates from a human donor in a cohort sampled during active COVID-19. V usage is TRBV19 and J usage is TRBJ2-7; 7 bases align to TRBD1. Sequencing used peripheral blood. As DNA, the CDR3 is TGTGCCAGTAGGGTCCACCGACAGGGTTCCTACGAGCAGTACTTC. Protein: CASRVHRQGSYEQYF. Full variable domain (remainder filled in from reference TRBV19 and TRBJ2-7): DGGITQSPKYLFRKEGQNVTLSCEQNLNHDAMYWYRQDPGQGLRLIYYSQIVNDFQKGDIAEGYSVSREKKESFPLTVTSAQKNPTAFYLCASRVHRQGSYEQYFGPGTRLTVT.